This T cell receptor (beta chain) emerged from a study of siplizumab effects on memory and regulatory T cells. Study conclusions and caveats: Siplizumab cultures yielded proliferating Tregs whose suppressive function was not confirmed. Under siplizumab, an average approximately 69% of mappable alloreactive CD4+ clones were Treg-derived, compared with under 35% in controls. Naive T cells looked more diverse than memory cells, and they looked like major contributors to the alloresponse.

Per-sample assaying covered 95,000 to 100,000 TCR templates. This table comes from immunoSEQ multiplex PCR, and its TCRdb copy is limited to in-frame clones, with some not included. The data contain some 100,000 clones, more than 85% of them singletons. The CDR3 consists of 15 residues. In germline, CDR1 is SGDLS, CDR2 YYNGEE. The V end was cut by 4 bases, the J end by 5 bases, with 15 bases between. As for this clone: The antigen is unknown.

The source is a human donor in good health. The chain recombines TRBV9 with TRBJ2-2; the D gene is possibly TRBD1 (5 bases). Sequences were obtained from CD8+ T cells sorted from blood. CDR3 bases: TGTGCCAGCAGCTTCCGCCAGGGTTGGACCGGGGAGCTGTTTTTT. Translating gives CASSFRQGWTGELFF.